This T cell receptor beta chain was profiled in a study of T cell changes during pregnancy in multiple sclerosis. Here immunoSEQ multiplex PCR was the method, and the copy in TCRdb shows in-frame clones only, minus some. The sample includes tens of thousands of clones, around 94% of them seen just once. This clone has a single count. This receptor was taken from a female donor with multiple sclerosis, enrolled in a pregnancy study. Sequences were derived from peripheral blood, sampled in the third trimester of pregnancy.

The CDR3 here is CASSYDGQGAGSPLHF. The CDR3 DNA reads TGTGCCAGCAGTTACGACGGACAGGGCGCTGGTTCACCCCTCCACTTT. V usage is TRBV25-1 and J usage is TRBJ1-6, with 8 bases matching TRBD1. V was pared by 5 bases and J by 9 bases, with 12 bases of the junction left unmatched. In germline, CDR1 is MGHDK, CDR2 SYGVNS. The length of the CDR3 is 16 residues.